The present TCR beta chain was sequenced within a study of a mutant IDH1 vaccine in newly diagnosed glioma. For the study at large: Patients underwent eight vaccinations, which took place in weeks 1, 3, 5, 7, 11, 15, 19 and 23. Earlier care involved radiotherapy, temozolomide, or both, and the majority received both.

The ends were cut back, 2 bases at V and 1 base at J, with 12 bases in the middle. The CDR3 loop spans 16 amino acids. Germline CDR1 is SGDLS and CDR2 is YYNGEE. With respect to this clone: The antigen is unknown.

This table comes from immunoSEQ multiplex PCR, and its TCRdb copy is limited to in-frame clones, with some not included. The sample records some 51,000 clones, more than 70% being singletons. As for time point: week 5, during vaccination. What each vaccine dose contained was 300 ug of mutant IDH1 20-mer peptide, accompanied by topical imiquimod. The source material was PBMCs, sampled from a glioma patient whose treatment included an IDH1 peptide vaccine. This sequence was found in a man between 45 and 60 years old with glioma. This chain connects TRBV9 to TRBJ2-2, with D maybe TRBD2 (6 bases). In DNA form, the CDR3 reads TGTGCCAGCAGCGTCCGGGGAGGAAGGAACACCGGGGAGCTGTTTTTT. As protein: CASSVRGGRNTGELFF.